Each of the 32 T cell receptor beta chains below was sequenced from the same sample in a study of CD8 T cells in acute hepatitis C reinfection. The time point was: naive CD8 control sorted from an acute-time-point sample. The protocol was immunoSEQ multiplex PCR, while the TCRdb copy is restricted to in-frame clones and leaves out a portion. Here the sample spans about 40,000 clones, approximately 85% being singletons. The sample comprised naive CD8+ T cells from PBMCs. The receptors originated from a woman younger than 30 who spontaneously cleared hepatitis C infection.

The chain links TRBV28 to TRBJ2-3; the D call may be TRBD1 or TRBD2 (6 bases each). The V end was cut by 2 bases, the J end by 6 bases, with 15 bases between. The CDR3 is 15 amino acids. Germline CDR1 MDHEN, CDR2 SYDVKM. The CDR3 loop is CASSLIWRRGDTQYF. As DNA, the CDR3 is TGTGCCAGCAGTTTAATATGGCGGAGGGGGGATACGCAGTATTTT.

The rearrangement uses TRBV7-8 and TRBJ1-6; D might be TRBD1 (6 bases). Germline lookup yields CDR1 SGHVS and CDR2 FQNEAQ. This CDR3 comprises 18 residues. The V end lost 1 base, the J end lost 0 bases, and 13 bases lay between the germline ends. For the CDR3, the DNA is TGTGCCAGCAGCTTAGGTGCAGGGGACCGCTCCTATAATTCACCCCTCCACTTT. This sequence encodes CASSLGAGDRSYNSPLHF.

The genes are TRBV7-3 and TRBJ1-2; the match to TRBD1 covers 10 bases. The CDR3 sequence is 14 residues long. Germline V CDR1 and CDR2: SGHTA, FQGTGA. V lost 5 bases, J lost 7 bases, and 7 bases stayed unmatched. The CDR3 is CASSPTGGAGGYTF. CDR3 in DNA: TGTGCCAGCAGCCCGACAGGGGGCGCGGGTGGCTACACCTTC.

The chain couples TRBV14 to TRBJ1-4; 9 nucleotides agree with TRBD1. The CDR3 runs 16 residues. Germline V CDR1 and CDR2: SGHDN, FVKESK. V shed 4 bases and J 0 bases; nucleotides not matched to a gene: 3. CDR3 nucleotide sequence: TGTGCCAGCAGCCTTAGACAGGGGGCAACTAATGAAAAACTGTTTTTT. It is translated as CASSLRQGATNEKLFF. Full variable domain (remainder filled in from reference TRBV14 and TRBJ1-4): EAGVTQFPSHSVIEKGQTVTLRCDPISGHDNLYWYRRVMGKEIKFLLHFVKESKQDESGMPNNRFLAERTGGTYSTLKVQPAELEDSGVYFCASSLRQGATNEKLFFGSGTQLSVL.

The genes are TRBV2 and TRBJ1-1, with a weak D call TRBD1 (6 bases). The CDR3 sequence is 13 residues long. Trimming removed 9 bases from V and 2 bases from J, with 13 bases in between. Germline CDR1 and CDR2: SNHLY and FYNNEI. Here the CDR3 DNA reads TGTGCCAGAGACTTGGACAGAAACACTGAAGCTTTCTTT. It is translated as CARDLDRNTEAFF. The variable domain in full, completed from reference TRBV2 and TRBJ1-1, reads EPEVTQTPSHQVTQMGQEVILRCVPISNHLYFYWYRQILGQKVEFLVSFYNNEISEKSEIFDDQFSVERPDGSNFTLKIRSTKLEDSAMYFCARDLDRNTEAFFGQGTRLTVV.

This chain connects TRBV2 to TRBJ2-2; D gene unclear. Germline CDR1 SNHLY, CDR2 FYNNEI. V was shortened by 8 bases and J by 7 bases, with 14 bases between the two germline ends. This CDR3 is 13 amino acids long. CDR3 DNA sequence: TGTGCCAGCTCCCAAACGCCGGGCGGGGAGCTGTTTTTT. Protein sequence: CASSQTPGGELFF.

The chain uses TRBV27 and TRBJ2-7, with TRBD2 as a possible D gene (5 bases). Trimming cost V 2 bases and J 4 bases, with 12 bases left between them. The CDR3 contains 14 residues. Germline V lookup: CDR1 MNHEY, CDR2 SMNVEV (reference sequence). The CDR3, as DNA: TGTGCCAGCAGTTTACGTGGGAGCCGATACGAGCAGTACTTC. The encoded protein is CASSLRGSRYEQYF.

This clone was detected a few times. The chain has TRBV11-2 and TRBJ2-2, with 7 bases identical to TRBD1. The germline CDR1 and CDR2 sequences are SGHAT and FQNNGV. After removal of 10 bases from V and 0 bases from J, the junction contained 2 bases not matched to a gene. The CDR3 contains 13 residues. The CDR3 DNA is TGTGCCACCACAGGGGCGAACACCGGGGAGCTGTTTTTT. Translating it yields CATTGANTGELFF.

The chain joins TRBV27 to TRBJ1-1, with D unclear. The CDR3 is 15 amino acids. Germline V gives CDR1 MNHEY, CDR2 SMNVEV (reference sequence). V was shortened by 7 bases and J by 4 bases, with 19 bases between the two germline ends. CDR3 loop: CASTLTWGYGTEAFF. CDR3 DNA: TGTGCCAGCACTTTGACCTGGGGTTACGGCACTGAAGCTTTCTTT.

The J gene is TRBJ2-7, the V gene TRBV27; 13 nucleotides match TRBD2. J gave up 7 bases and V 4 bases, and 7 bases lay outside the gene matches. Germline lookup yields CDR1 MNHEY and CDR2 SMNVEV (reference sequence). The CDR3 has 15 residues. The CDR3 reads CASSSLAGGTGEQYF. DNA of the CDR3: TGTGCCAGCAGTTCACTAGCGGGAGGGACGGGGGAGCAGTACTTC.

This clone was picked up a small number of times. The CDR3 sequence is CASSTNHDRAIMNTEAFF. Written as DNA, the CDR3 is TGCGCCAGCAGCACTAACCATGACAGGGCAATTATGAACACTGAAGCTTTCTTT. This chain links TRBV5-1 with TRBJ1-1; 7 nucleotides line up with TRBD1. V shed 4 bases, J shed 0 bases, and the junction held 15 bases outside the gene matches. CDR3 size: 18 residues. Germline lookup yields CDR1 SGHRS and CDR2 YFSETQ.

The chain recombines TRBV9 with TRBJ2-7; 8 nucleotides agree with TRBD2. Per the germline V gene, CDR1 is SGDLS and CDR2 is YYNGEE. The length of the CDR3 is 14 residues. The J segment lost 3 bases and the V segment lost 3 bases, leaving 5 bases of the junction unmatched. DNA of the CDR3: TGTGCCAGCAGCGCCGGGACTAGTGTCTACGAGCAGTACTTC. It is translated as CASSAGTSVYEQYF.

V gene TRBV13 combines with J gene TRBJ2-1; 7 bases are a match to TRBD2. CDR1 and CDR2 from the germline V gene are PRHDT and FYEKMQ (reference sequence). J gave up 4 bases and V 5 bases, and 11 bases lay outside the gene matches. The CDR3 totals 16 residues. CDR3 sequence reads: CASSAQLAVLYNEQFF. In nucleotides, the CDR3 is TGTGCCAGCAGCGCCCAGCTAGCGGTCCTATACAATGAGCAGTTCTTC.

The chain couples TRBV9 to TRBJ2-1; D uncertain. Trimming removed 3 bases at V and 10 bases at J, with 17 bases between. Germline CDR1 and CDR2: SGDLS and YYNGEE. The CDR3 has 14 residues. CDR3 region: CASSEEPVSEEQFF. The CDR3 DNA follows: TGTGCCAGCAGCGAGGAGCCCGTTAGTGAGGAGCAGTTCTTC.

The chain couples TRBV19 to TRBJ1-1; D gene unclear. The V gene's germline CDR1 is LNHDA and CDR2 SQIVND (reference sequence). This CDR3 comprises 16 residues. Trimming shortened V by 0 bases and J by 0 bases, and 11 bases separated the two germline ends. In DNA form, the CDR3 reads TGTGCCAGTAGTATAGACCTCGACACCGTGAACACTGAAGCTTTCTTT. It specifies CASSIDLDTVNTEAFF. The full variable domain, with the rest looked up from reference TRBV19 and TRBJ1-1, is DGGITQSPKYLFRKEGQNVTLSCEQNLNHDAMYWYRQDPGQGLRLIYYSQIVNDFQKGDIAEGYSVSREKKESFPLTVTSAQKNPTAFYLCASSIDLDTVNTEAFFGQGTRLTVV.

V gene TRBV27 combines with J gene TRBJ1-1; possible D gene TRBD1, 5 bases. The germline V gene encodes CDR1 MNHEY and CDR2 SMNVEV (reference sequence). Trimming shortened V by 6 bases and J by 4 bases, and 6 bases separated the two germline ends. CDR3 length: 11 residues. CDR3: CASRRGTEAFF. The CDR3, as DNA: TGTGCCAGCAGGAGGGGCACTGAAGCTTTCTTT.

The count of this clone is one. The V gene is TRBV27, the J gene TRBJ2-1; weak D call: TRBD2 (5 bases). The CDR3 totals 15 residues. Deletions cut 3 bases from V and 2 bases from J, with 11 bases between. Germline CDR1 is MNHEY and CDR2 is SMNVEV (reference sequence). CDR3 sequence: CASSFEAGTYNEQFF. For the CDR3, the DNA is TGTGCCAGCAGTTTTGAGGCCGGGACCTACAATGAGCAGTTCTTC.

This rearrangement joins TRBV5-6 to TRBJ1-5; a possible D gene is TRBD1 (5 bases). Trimming took off 4 bases at V and 6 bases at J, with 11 bases between the two ends. There are 13 residues in the CDR3. Germline V gives CDR1 SGHDT, CDR2 YYEEEE. In nucleotides, the CDR3 is TGTGCCAGCAGCCCCCAGGGAACTCAGCCCCAGCATTTT. Its translation is CASSPQGTQPQHF.

The CDR3 DNA reads TGTGCCAGCAGCTTGGCGGGCTGGGGTGAGGACTACGAGCAGTACTTC. Protein: CASSLAGWGEDYEQYF. The chain recombines TRBV5-6 with TRBJ2-7; D call uncertain. Germline loops: CDR1 SGHDT, CDR2 YYEEEE. CDR3 length equals 16 residues. The V end was cut by 0 bases, the J end by 3 bases, with 16 bases between. Complete variable domain (other parts from reference TRBV5-6 and TRBJ2-7): DAGVTQSPTHLIKTRGQQVTLRCSPKSGHDTVSWYQQALGQGPQFIFQYYEEEERQRGNFPDRFSGHQFPNYSSELNVNALLLGDSALYLCASSLAGWGEDYEQYFGPGTRLTVT.

The V and J genes are TRBV6-1 and TRBJ2-1; D call uncertain. Germline CDR1 MNHNS, CDR2 SASEGT. V was clipped by 8 bases and J by 0 bases, with 11 bases between them. This CDR3 is 14 amino acids long. The CDR3 DNA is TGTGCCAGCGGGCTACCGACCTCCTACAATGAGCAGTTCTTC. Translated: CASGLPTSYNEQFF.

The chain has TRBV4-1 and TRBJ2-1, with 8 bases lining up with TRBD1. Germline assignment: CDR1 MGHRA and CDR2 YSYEKL. The CDR3 covers 14 residues. V trimming: 3 bases; J trimming: 6 bases; junction bases outside the gene matches: 4. CDR3 protein: CASSHGQGSNEQFF. The DNA of the CDR3 is TGCGCCAGCAGCCATGGACAGGGCTCCAATGAGCAGTTCTTC.

This rearrangement joins TRBV7-2 to TRBJ2-1; 10 bases map to TRBD2. This CDR3 contains 17 residues. CDR1 is SGHTA, CDR2 FQGNSA, per germline. J lost 8 bases, V lost 5 bases, and 15 bases had no gene match. Here the CDR3 reads CASSLSAGGPRFDEQFF. In DNA form, the CDR3 reads TGTGCCAGCAGCCTTTCAGCGGGAGGGCCGAGGTTCGATGAGCAGTTCTTC. The full variable domain, in which reference TRBV7-2 and TRBJ2-1 provide the parts outside the CDR3, is GAGVSQSPSNKVTEKGKDVELRCDPISGHTALYWYRQSLGQGLEFLIYFQGNSAPDKSGLPSDRFSAERTGGSVSTLTIQRTQQEDSAVYLCASSLSAGGPRFDEQFFGPGTRLTVL.

The chain recombines TRBV9 with TRBJ2-4, with D uncertain. V was pared by 3 bases and J by 3 bases, with 10 bases between. The CDR3 loop spans 14 amino acids. The V gene's germline CDR1 is SGDLS and CDR2 YYNGEE. The CDR3 protein is CASSESTYKNIQYF. The CDR3 bases are TGTGCCAGCAGCGAATCGACGTACAAAAACATTCAGTACTTC.

The chain links TRBV29-1 to TRBJ2-7, with TRBD1 identical over 10 bases. This CDR3 spans 20 amino acids. With 1 base clipped from V and 3 bases from J, the junction kept 21 bases outside the gene matches. The germline V gene has CDR1 SQVTM and CDR2 ANQGSEA. As DNA, the CDR3 is TGCAGCGTTGAAGTTATTGTCATCGGGACAGGGGTCGCCCGCCACTACGAGCAGTACTTC. Its translation is CSVEVIVIGTGVARHYEQYF.

V gene TRBV9 combines with J gene TRBJ2-7; possibly TRBD1 or TRBD2 for D (5 bases each). The CDR3 length is 15 residues. V lost 0 bases and J 2 bases, leaving 12 bases between the germline ends. Germline values: CDR1 SGDLS, CDR2 YYNGEE. This chain's CDR3 is CASSVGGTETYEQYF. The DNA of the CDR3 is TGTGCCAGCAGCGTAGGGGGGACGGAAACCTACGAGCAGTACTTC.

In this sample, this clone turned up once. This sequence joins TRBV11-2 and TRBJ2-3; 7 bases are shared with TRBD1. The trim removed 5 bases at V and 3 bases at J, leaving 8 bases unmatched. The CDR3 consists of 15 residues. Germline values: CDR1 SGHAT, CDR2 FQNNGV. The CDR3 region is CASSPGGQLTDTQYF. DNA of the CDR3: TGTGCCAGCAGCCCAGGGGGACAGCTAACAGATACGCAGTATTTT. The complete variable domain, with remaining parts taken from reference TRBV11-2 and TRBJ2-3, reads EAGVAQSPRYKIIEKRQSVAFWCNPISGHATLYWYQQILGQGPKLLIQFQNNGVVDDSQLPKDRFSAERLKGVDSTLKIQPAKLEDSAVYLCASSPGGQLTDTQYFGPGTRLTVL.

This chain uses TRBV5-1 with TRBJ1-5; possibly TRBD1 for D (6 bases). Trimming took 0 bases from V and 0 from J, leaving 10 bases between them. The CDR3 is 16 amino acids. Germline V lookup: CDR1 SGHRS, CDR2 YFSETQ. DNA for the CDR3: TGCGCCAGCAGCTTGGTCGGGGGGCTTAGCAATCAGCCCCAGCATTTT. Its protein product is CASSLVGGLSNQPQHF.

A word on this clone: A read error may produce the germline difference seen at one junction end. This chain links TRBV6-5 with TRBJ1-5, with 7 bases fitting TRBD1. This CDR3 contains 16 residues. CDR1 is MNHEY and CDR2 is SVGAGI in the germline V gene. In DNA form, the CDR3 reads TGTGCCAGTAGTTCCAGCACAGGGGTCCTTGGGCAGCCCCAGCATTTT. It yields the protein CASSSSTGVLGQPQHF.

This clone appeared a few times. Written as DNA, the CDR3 is TGTGCCACCAGACCCACCGGGACAGGGTATCGGGACTACGAGCAGTACTTC. This translates into CATRPTGTGYRDYEQYF. V usage is TRBV15 and J usage is TRBJ2-7; 9 bases agree with TRBD1. The CDR3 has 17 residues. With V trimmed by 6 bases and J by 3 bases, 15 bases remained unmatched. Germline V gene lookup returns CDR1 LNHNV and CDR2 YYDKDF (reference sequence). Supplemented by reference TRBV15 and TRBJ2-7, the full variable domain reads DAMVIQNPRYQVTQFGKPVTLSCSQTLNHNVMYWYQQKSSQAPKLLFHYYDKDFNNEADTPDNFQSRRPNTSFCFLDIRSPGLGDTAMYLCATRPTGTGYRDYEQYFGPGTRLTVT.

The V and J genes are TRBV4-1 and TRBJ2-1; possible D gene TRBD1, 5 bases. The CDR3 has 13 amino acids. Germline V gives CDR1 MGHRA, CDR2 YSYEKL. Trimming took 0 bases from V and 5 from J, leaving 5 bases between them. CDR3 coding DNA: TGCGCCAGCAGCCAAGAAGGGGACAATGAGCAGTTCTTC. As protein: CASSQEGDNEQFF.

The chain couples TRBV9 to TRBJ2-2, with D tentatively TRBD1 (5 bases). Germline loops: CDR1 SGDLS, CDR2 YYNGEE. This CDR3 is built from 20 residues. Trimming stripped 3 bases from V and 0 bases from J, with 24 bases between. The CDR3 DNA reads TGTGCCAGCAGCGCGAACTCGGACACCTATTACTGGACGAACACCGGGGAGCTGTTTTTT. Translation: CASSANSDTYYWTNTGELFF. Variable domain in full (rest from reference TRBV9 and TRBJ2-2): DSGVTQTPKHLITATGQRVTLRCSPRSGDLSVYWYQQSLDQGLQFLIQYYNGEERAKGNILERFSAQQFPDLHSELNLSSLELGDSALYFCASSANSDTYYWTNTGELFFGEGSRLTVL.

The rearrangement links TRBV5-1 to TRBJ2-7; maybe TRBD1 (5 bases). Between the trimmed V and J ends, which lost 3 bases and 2 bases, there was a span of 21 bases. The length of the CDR3 is 17 residues. Germline V gene data show CDR1 as SGHRS and CDR2 as YFSETQ. The CDR3 loop reads CASSYDRLWTPTYEQYF. CDR3 DNA: TGCGCCAGCAGCTACGACAGATTATGGACACCAACCTACGAGCAGTACTTC.